The entry below describes one T cell receptor (beta chain). The antigen remains undetermined. The sample originates from a study of Ad26.COV2.S vaccination and SARS-CoV-2 variants. At the level of the study: Donor was one of the participants in the Ad26.COV2.S arm of the COV1001 trial. Intramuscularly, Ad26.COV2.S was given either once or twice, 56 days apart. Study-wide results and caveats: Responses of T cells in total may have been underestimated by the TCR breadth and depth analyses.

The length of the CDR3 is 19 residues. CDR1 and CDR2 from the germline V gene are LNHDA and SQIVND (reference sequence). V lost 4 bases to trimming and J lost 2 bases; unmatched junction nucleotides: 18. The treatment was: 19 received Ad26.COV2.S at low or high dose, single or two shots; 5 received placebo; per-sample allocation not given. Samples were taken on day 63 after the first vaccine or placebo injection. Donation came from an adult in Boston who was aged 18-55 years. The method was immunoSEQ multiplex PCR; TCRdb's version includes in-frame clones alone and lacks a portion of them. The table records fewer than 600,000 clones, 89% of them present only once.

The receptor's source is a person aged 18-60 years who received the Ad26.COV2.S COVID-19 vaccine or a placebo. Sequencing used peripheral blood, obtained in a trial of Ad26.COV2.S vaccine versus placebo. The chain links TRBV19 to TRBJ2-3; 7 bases are a match to TRBD2. The CDR3 coding sequence is TGTGCCAGTAGTAACTCCGGGACTACCATCTACCTCGCCACAGATACGCAGTATTTT. This gives the protein CASSNSGTTIYLATDTQYF.